This T cell receptor (beta chain) stems from a study of blood T cell repertoires in COVID-19. Overall study context: Acute and convalescent COVID-19 specimens originated in the United States, Italy and Spain. The cDNA or gDNA used as material had been derived from T cells, B-cell-depleted T cells, or PBMCs.

In the original analysis: The authors estimated nucleated cell counts from reference gene primer amplification. Repertoires were generated with immunoSEQ multiplex PCR, while TCRdb's copy carries only in-frame clones and drops some. That table gives V, J and clone size, and the DNA gave D and trimming. The sample includes over 250,000 clones, approximately 91% of them seen just once. The junction had 13 bases not matched to a gene; V was cut back by 7 bases and J by 1 base. This CDR3 is 17 amino acids long. The germline V gene encodes CDR1 SGDLS and CDR2 YYNGEE. V usage is TRBV9 and J usage is TRBJ2-3; 9 nucleotides agree with TRBD2. This receptor was identified in a person aged 18 to 30 with COVID-19, enrolled during active disease. The source material was peripheral blood. CDR3 DNA sequence: TGTGCCAGCGAGGATATCATGTTAGCGGGGGGCACAGATACGCAGTATTTT. Residues: CASEDIMLAGGTDTQYF. Complete variable domain (other parts from reference TRBV9 and TRBJ2-3): DSGVTQTPKHLITATGQRVTLRCSPRSGDLSVYWYQQSLDQGLQFLIQYYNGEERAKGNILERFSAQQFPDLHSELNLSSLELGDSALYFCASEDIMLAGGTDTQYFGPGTRLTVL.